This TCR beta chain came from a study of STAT3 mutations in large granular lymphocyte leukemia. At the level of the study: Roughly half of the longitudinally sequenced T-LGLL patients carried detectable canonical activating STAT3 mutations. Study-wide points: After therapy, about 35% of the 18 patients switched clonotypes, all new clones STAT3 wild type. Every T-cell large granular lymphocyte leukemia patient had at least one immunodominant TCR beta clonotype. In several patients, dominant TCR clone burden exceeded STAT3 mutant burden.

Comments on this clone: The antigen is unknown.

CDR3 size: 12 residues. The germline V gene has CDR1 SGHAT and CDR2 FQNNGV. V dropped 5 bases and J dropped 6 bases, with 10 bases sitting between them. TCRdb keeps only in-frame clones here, not all; method: immunoSEQ multiplex PCR. The table has tens of thousands of clones, about 81% seen once; the top ten hold approximately 0.41%. The source material was PBMCs. This clonotype originated in a human donor with T large granular lymphocyte leukemia. Some clones in this sample may be carry-over from other donors' samples. The chain combines TRBV11-2 with TRBJ1-2; possible D gene TRBD1, 6 bases. The CDR3 spells CASSARTDGYTF. For the CDR3, the DNA is TGTGCCAGCAGCGCTCGGACAGATGGCTACACCTTC. Looking up the rest from reference TRBV11-2 and TRBJ1-2 gives the full variable domain: EAGVAQSPRYKIIEKRQSVAFWCNPISGHATLYWYQQILGQGPKLLIQFQNNGVVDDSQLPKDRFSAERLKGVDSTLKIQPAKLEDSAVYLCASSARTDGYTFGSGTRLTVV.